This T cell receptor beta chain was sequenced during a study of shared clonotypes between healthy human individuals. Whole-study results and caveats: Richness estimates generally favored naive over memory subsets. The study found about 5% of naive CD4 clonotypes shared across a few donors.

This clone occurred a few times. Antigen specificity is unknown. Produced via immunoSEQ multiplex PCR; TCRdb's table is partial and in-frame only. The sample records 650,000 to 800,000 clones, 72% being singletons. This CDR3 spans 11 amino acids. V was cut by 1 base and J by 7 bases, with 7 bases left in between. Germline CDR1 DFQATT, CDR2 SNEGSKA (reference sequence). The chain has TRBV20-1 and TRBJ1-2; D call uncertain. What was sequenced was memory CD4+ T cells sorted from blood. Noted subset: CD45RA-negative fraction. The clonotype was recovered from a woman in her 30s in good health. CDR3 region: CSARVGSGYTF. CDR3 sequence (DNA): TGCAGTGCTAGAGTTGGCAGTGGCTACACCTTC.